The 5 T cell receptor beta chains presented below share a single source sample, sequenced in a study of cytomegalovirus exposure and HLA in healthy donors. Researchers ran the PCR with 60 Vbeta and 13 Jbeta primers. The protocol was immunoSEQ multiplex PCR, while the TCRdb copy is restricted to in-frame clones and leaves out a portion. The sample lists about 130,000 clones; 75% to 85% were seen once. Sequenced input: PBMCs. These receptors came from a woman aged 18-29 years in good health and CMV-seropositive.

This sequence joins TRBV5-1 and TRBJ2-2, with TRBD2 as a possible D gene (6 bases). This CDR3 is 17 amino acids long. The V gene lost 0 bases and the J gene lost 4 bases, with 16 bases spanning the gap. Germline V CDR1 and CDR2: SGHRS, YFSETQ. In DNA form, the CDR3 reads TGCGCCAGCAGCTTGGATTGGAGGGGATGGGGCACCGGGGAGCTGTTTTTT. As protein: CASSLDWRGWGTGELFF. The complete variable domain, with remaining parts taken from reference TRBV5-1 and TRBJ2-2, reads KAGVTQTPRYLIKTRGQQVTLSCSPISGHRSVSWYQQTPGQGLQFLFEYFSETQRNKGNFPGRFSGRQFSNSRSEMNVSTLELGDSALYLCASSLDWRGWGTGELFFGEGSRLTVL.

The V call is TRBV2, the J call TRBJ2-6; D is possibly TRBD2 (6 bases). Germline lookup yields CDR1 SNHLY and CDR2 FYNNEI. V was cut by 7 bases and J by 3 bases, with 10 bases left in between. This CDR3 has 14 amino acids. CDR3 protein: CASTGAGGANVLTF. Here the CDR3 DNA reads TGTGCCAGCACGGGAGCGGGTGGGGCCAACGTCCTGACTTTC. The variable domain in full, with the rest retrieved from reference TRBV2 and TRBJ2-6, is EPEVTQTPSHQVTQMGQEVILRCVPISNHLYFYWYRQILGQKVEFLVSFYNNEISEKSEIFDDQFSVERPDGSNFTLKIRSTKLEDSAMYFCASTGAGGANVLTFGAGSRLTVL.

CDR3 loop: CASSLGTGGYEQYF. The CDR3, as DNA: TGTGCCAGCAGCCTTGGGACAGGGGGCTACGAGCAGTACTTC. This chain links TRBV14 with TRBJ2-7; 11 bases are a match to TRBD1. CDR1 and CDR2 from the germline V gene are SGHDN and FVKESK. CDR3 length: 14 amino acids. V was clipped by 4 bases and J by 3 bases; unmatched bases: 2.

CDR3 loop: CASSARGQGYGYTF. DNA for the CDR3: TGTGCCAGCAGCGCCCGGGGACAGGGGTATGGCTACACCTTC. V is TRBV7-9 and J is TRBJ1-2, with 10 bases aligning to TRBD1. The CDR3 is 14 residues long. The ends lost 5 bases at V and 5 bases at J; junction bases unmatched: 5. Germline V lookup: CDR1 SEHNR, CDR2 FQNEAQ (reference sequence).

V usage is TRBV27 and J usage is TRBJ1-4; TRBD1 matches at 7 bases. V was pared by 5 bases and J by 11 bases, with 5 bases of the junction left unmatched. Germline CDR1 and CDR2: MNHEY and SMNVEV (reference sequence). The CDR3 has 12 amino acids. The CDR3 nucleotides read TGTGCCAGCAGTAGACAGGGTGGCAAACTGTTTTTT. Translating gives CASSRQGGKLFF. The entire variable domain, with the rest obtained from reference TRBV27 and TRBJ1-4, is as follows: EAQVTQNPRYLITVTGKKLTVTCSQNMNHEYMSWYRQDPGLGLRQIYYSMNVEVTDKGDVPEGYKVSRKEKRNFPLILESPSPNQTSLYFCASSRQGGKLFFGSGTQLSVL.